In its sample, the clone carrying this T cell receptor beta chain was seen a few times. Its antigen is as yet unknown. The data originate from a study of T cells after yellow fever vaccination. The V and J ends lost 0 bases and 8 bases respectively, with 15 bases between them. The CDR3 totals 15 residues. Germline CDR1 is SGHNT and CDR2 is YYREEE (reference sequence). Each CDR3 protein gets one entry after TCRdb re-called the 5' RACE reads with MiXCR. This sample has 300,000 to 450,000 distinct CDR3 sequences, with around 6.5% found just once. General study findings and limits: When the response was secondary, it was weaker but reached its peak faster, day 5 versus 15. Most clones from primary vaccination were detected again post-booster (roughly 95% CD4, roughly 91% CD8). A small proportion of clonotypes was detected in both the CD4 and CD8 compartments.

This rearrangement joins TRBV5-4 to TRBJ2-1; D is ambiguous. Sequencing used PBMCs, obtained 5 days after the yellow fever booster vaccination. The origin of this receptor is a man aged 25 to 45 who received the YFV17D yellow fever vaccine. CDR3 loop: CASSLGASWADEQFF. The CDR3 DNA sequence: TGTGCCAGCAGCTTGGGGGCCTCTTGGGCTGATGAGCAGTTCTTC.